The 8 T cell receptor beta chains presented below share a single source sample, sequenced in a study of cytomegalovirus exposure and HLA in healthy donors. PCR amplification relied on 60 Vbeta primers (plus 13 Jbeta primers). Using immunoSEQ multiplex PCR, the repertoire was profiled, and TCRdb retains in-frame clones only, with some absent. The sample consists of about 190,000 clones, about 69% of them appearing once. Sequenced input: PBMCs. The receptors stem from a man aged 25-45 years in good health and CMV-seropositive.

This chain links TRBV28 with TRBJ1-3; D ambiguous. This CDR3 contains 14 residues. Germline V gene data show CDR1 as MDHEN and CDR2 as SYDVKM. The ends were cut back, 7 bases at V and 0 bases at J, with 10 bases in the middle. In DNA form, the CDR3 reads TGTGCCAGCACCCTGCCCAGCTCTGGAAACACCATATATTTT. Translated: CASTLPSSGNTIYF.

The genes are TRBV4-1 and TRBJ1-1; 7 bases map to TRBD1. The V segment lost 9 bases and the J segment 0 bases; nucleotides outside the gene matches: 4. Germline V lookup: CDR1 MGHRA, CDR2 YSYEKL. The CDR3 covers 13 residues. The CDR3 spells CASSDRLNTEAFF. In DNA form, the CDR3 reads TGCGCCAGTTCGGACAGGCTGAACACTGAAGCTTTCTTT.

J is TRBJ2-7 and V is TRBV4-3, with 7 bases aligning to TRBD2. Germline V gene data show CDR1 as LGHNA and CDR2 as YSLEER. Germline trimming cut 5 bases from V and 13 bases from J; bases unmatched to any gene: 8. The CDR3 is 11 amino acids. For the CDR3, the DNA is TGCGCCAGCAGCGGGAATGGGAGGGCCTACTTC. Translating it yields CASSGNGRAYF.

This clone has just a few counts. The chain recombines TRBV9 with TRBJ2-1; D perhaps matches TRBD2 (5 bases). Trimming took 4 bases from V and 2 from J, leaving 16 bases between them. The CDR3 is 16 residues long. Per germline, CDR1 SGDLS and CDR2 YYNGEE. CDR3 region: CASSPSGGLTYNEQFF. The CDR3 region has the DNA TGTGCCAGCAGCCCCTCTGGCGGACTGACCTACAATGAGCAGTTCTTC.

In its sample, this clone was seen a few times. This chain uses TRBV30 with TRBJ1-2; D gene unclear. With 2 bases removed from V and 5 bases from J, the gap between germline ends came to 9 bases. Germline V CDR1 and CDR2: GTSNPN, SVGIG (reference sequence). CDR3 length: 12 residues. Written as DNA, the CDR3 is TGTGCCTGGAGTACCGGGTGGTATGGCTACACCTTC. It translates to CAWSTGWYGYTF.

The rearrangement links TRBV2 to TRBJ2-1; 11 bases fit TRBD2. V was pared by 6 bases and J by 0 bases, with 4 bases of the junction left unmatched. There are 16 residues in the CDR3. The V gene's germline CDR1 is SNHLY and CDR2 FYNNEI. In DNA, the CDR3 is TGTGCCAGCAGAGCCGGGACTAGCGGCTCCTACAATGAGCAGTTCTTC. Encoded protein: CASRAGTSGSYNEQFF.

This clone was seen once. One end of the junction varies from germline; a read error may be responsible. V gene TRBV30 combines with J gene TRBJ1-5, with TRBD1 as a possible D gene (5 bases). This CDR3 has 13 amino acids. In germline, CDR1 is GTSNPN, CDR2 SVGIG (reference sequence). The CDR3 DNA is TGTGTCTGGAGCGGGCAGGGCGGTCAGCCCCAGCATTTT. This sequence encodes CVWSGQGGQPQHF. The full variable domain, its missing parts supplied by reference TRBV30 and TRBJ1-5, is SQTIHQWPATLVQPVGSPLSLECTVEGTSNPNLYWYRQAAGRGLQLLFYSVGIGQISSEVPQNLSASRPQDRQFILSSKKLLLSDSGFYLCVWSGQGGQPQHFGDGTRLSIL.

This clone was observed once. This chain joins TRBV29-1 and TRBJ2-7; 10 positions match TRBD2. V shed 4 bases and J 3 bases; nucleotides not matched to a gene: 6. The germline gives CDR1 SQVTM, CDR2 ANQGSEA. The CDR3 is 14 residues long. CDR3 bases: TGCAGCGTTGCGGGGCTAGCGGGAGTCTACGAGCAGTACTTC. Residues: CSVAGLAGVYEQYF.